This passage covers 10 T cell receptor beta chains from one sample sequenced in a study of graft-versus-host responses after intestinal transplantation (dated by TCRdb to the early 2020s). The receptor library was made with the immunoSEQ multiplex PCR assay. TCRdb stores this immuneACCESS table with in-frame sequences only. Part of the clones is absent; in the studies checked, under half of the shortfall reflects unresolved V genes, and no reason is known for the rest. The sample yields more than 70,000 clones; roughly 92% were counted once. The top ten clonotypes cover roughly 0.37% of the sample. The intended sense of this specimen's time point label: cells obtained before transplantation from donor or recipient. The antigens of these receptors remain unknown. Sequencing used unstimulated CD8+ T cells sorted from spleen or lymph node cells, obtained before transplant. These receptors originate from a human donor who was the organ donor for an intestinal transplant.

The CDR3: CASSLGAGESGGYTF. In DNA form, the CDR3 reads TGTGCCAGCAGCTTAGGGGCAGGGGAGTCTGGTGGCTACACCTTC. V and J are TRBV7-9 and TRBJ1-2; the D gene is possibly TRBD1 (6 bases). V shed 1 base and J shed 7 bases, with 16 bases lying between them. In germline, CDR1 is SEHNR, CDR2 FQNEAQ (reference sequence). The CDR3 extends over 15 amino acids.

The V call is TRBV19, the J call TRBJ1-1; no clear D gene. CDR1 LNHDA and CDR2 SQIVND come from the germline V gene (reference sequence). CDR3 length: 14 amino acids. V gave up 5 bases and J gave up 4 bases, with 14 bases separating them. DNA for the CDR3: TGTGCCAGTAGTCGACCGCGGGGAGTCACTGAAGCTTTCTTT. It yields the protein CASSRPRGVTEAFF.

The genes are TRBV20-1 and TRBJ1-2; D unclear. Trimming stripped 1 base from V and 8 bases from J, with 2 bases between. CDR1 is DFQATT and CDR2 is SNEGSKA in the germline V gene (reference sequence). This CDR3 contains 9 residues. The CDR3 protein is CSARVGYTF. In DNA, the CDR3 is TGCAGTGCTAGAGTAGGCTACACCTTC.

This clone was recorded only once. The chain combines TRBV4-1 with TRBJ1-2; 7 bases are a match to TRBD1. Losses at the gene ends were 2 bases for V and 2 bases for J; bases not matched to a gene: 8. Germline V gene data show CDR1 as MGHRA and CDR2 as YSYEKL. CDR3 length: 16 amino acids. CDR3 DNA sequence: TGCGCCAGCAGCCAACTGACGACGGACAGGAACTATGGCTACACCTTC. It translates to CASSQLTTDRNYGYTF.

The J gene is TRBJ1-2, the V gene TRBV29-1, with a weak D call TRBD1 (6 bases). The CDR3 spans 15 residues. Germline loops: CDR1 SQVTM, CDR2 ANQGSEA. Trimming removed 2 bases at V and 2 bases at J, with 15 bases between. This chain's CDR3 is CSVEIRTVANYGYTF. In nucleotides, the CDR3 is TGCAGCGTTGAAATAAGGACAGTGGCGAACTATGGCTACACCTTC.

The V call is TRBV9, the J call TRBJ2-7; 9 bases agree with TRBD1. Germline V CDR1 and CDR2: SGDLS, YYNGEE. V shed 3 bases and J 4 bases; nucleotides not matched to a gene: 11. The CDR3 length is 16 residues. The CDR3 protein is CASSALGGTGNYEQYF. In DNA form, the CDR3 reads TGTGCCAGCAGCGCCCTGGGGGGGACAGGGAATTACGAGCAGTACTTC.

The V call is TRBV6-5, the J call TRBJ1-6; 8 bases match TRBD1. There are 16 residues in the CDR3. Trimming took 3 bases from V and 8 from J; bases not matched to a gene: 9. Germline V gives CDR1 MNHEY, CDR2 SVGAGI. CDR3: CASSYGPGQGDSPLHF. In DNA, the CDR3 is TGTGCCAGCAGTTATGGGCCCGGACAGGGTGATTCACCCCTCCACTTT.

This sequence joins TRBV5-6 and TRBJ2-7, with D perhaps TRBD1 (5 bases). CDR1 SGHDT and CDR2 YYEEEE come from the germline V gene. The CDR3 is made up of 13 amino acids. Trimming cost V 2 bases and J 3 bases, with 9 bases left between them. CDR3 bases: TGTGCCAGCAGCTTTATGACAGACTACGAGCAGTACTTC. Amino acids: CASSFMTDYEQYF.

In DNA form, the CDR3 reads TGTGCTAGTGGTTACTCTGGCGGGGAGCTGTTTTTT. Translating it yields CASGYSGGELFF. The chain links TRBV12-5 to TRBJ2-2; D ambiguous. The germline V gene encodes CDR1 LGHNT and CDR2 FRNRAP. V lost 4 bases and J 7 bases, leaving 7 bases between the germline ends. The CDR3 has 12 amino acids. Variable domain in full (rest from reference TRBV12-5 and TRBJ2-2): DARVTQTPRHKVTEMGQEVTMRCQPILGHNTVFWYRQTMMQGLELLAYFRNRAPLDDSGMPKDRFSAEMPDATLATLKIQPSEPRDSAVYFCASGYSGGELFFGEGSRLTVL.

In this sample, this clone turned up a few times. The genes are TRBV10-3 and TRBJ1-3; D is ambiguous. The length of the CDR3 is 14 residues. V gave up 3 bases and J gave up 3 bases, with 9 bases separating them. Germline V gene sequence: CDR1 ENHRY, CDR2 SYGVKD. The DNA of the CDR3 is TGTGCCATCAGTGATTGGGGAGGTGGAAACACCATATATTTT. This gives the protein CAISDWGGGNTIYF.